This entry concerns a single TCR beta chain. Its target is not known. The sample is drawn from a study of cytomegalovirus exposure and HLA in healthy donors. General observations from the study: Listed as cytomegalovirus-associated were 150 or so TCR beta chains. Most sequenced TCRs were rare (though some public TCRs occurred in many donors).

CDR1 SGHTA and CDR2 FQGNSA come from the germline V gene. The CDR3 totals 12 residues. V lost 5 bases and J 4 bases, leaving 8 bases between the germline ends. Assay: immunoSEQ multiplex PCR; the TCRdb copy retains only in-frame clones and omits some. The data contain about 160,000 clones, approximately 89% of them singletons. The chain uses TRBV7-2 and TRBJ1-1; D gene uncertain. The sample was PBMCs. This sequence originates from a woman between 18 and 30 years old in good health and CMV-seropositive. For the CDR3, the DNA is TGTGCCAGCAGCCGGTACAGCACTGAAGCTTTCTTT. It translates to CASSRYSTEAFF. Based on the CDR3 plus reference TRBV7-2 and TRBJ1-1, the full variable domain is GAGVSQSPSNKVTEKGKDVELRCDPISGHTALYWYRQSLGQGLEFLIYFQGNSAPDKSGLPSDRFSAERTGGSVSTLTIQRTQQEDSAVYLCASSRYSTEAFFGQGTRLTVV.